One and the same sample provided the 32 T cell receptor beta chains below, sequenced in a study of patients and donors after allogeneic stem cell transplantation. TCRdb re-derived calls from the RT-PCR reads in MiXCR, one entry per CDR3 protein. The sample includes about 960,000 distinct CDR3 sequences, roughly 17% of them seen just once. The specimen was blood, either unsorted or a sorted T cell fraction (not recorded which). All receptors derive from a human donor who was either an allogeneic HSCT recipient or a stem cell or donor lymphocyte infusion donor (not recorded which). It is not recorded whose cells these are; they may come from a transplant donor.

This clonotype was picked up a small number of times. This chain connects TRBV12-3 or TRBV12-4 to TRBJ1-1, with D perhaps TRBD1 (6 bases). V was pared by 3 bases and J by 0 bases, with 11 bases between. CDR3 length: 15 residues. For the CDR3, the DNA is TGTGCCAGCAGTTTTGGGGGCACCATGAACACTGAAGCTTTCTTT. Translated, it gives CASSFGGTMNTEAFF.

This clonotype appeared a few times. The chain links TRBV12-3 or TRBV12-4 to TRBJ2-1; 7 bases line up with TRBD2. The CDR3 has 20 amino acids. V trimming: 5 bases; J trimming: 1 base; junction bases outside the gene matches: 20. CDR3 amino acids: CASSPRRSGKGLGSYNEQFF. The CDR3 nucleotides are TGTGCCAGCAGTCCTCGCAGGAGCGGGAAGGGCCTGGGATCCTACAATGAGCAGTTCTTC.

The J gene is TRBJ2-5, the V gene TRBV5-4; D is uncertain. Germline V gene data show CDR1 as SGHNT and CDR2 as YYREEE (reference sequence). The CDR3 runs 13 residues. Between the trimmed V and J ends, which lost 3 bases and 4 bases, there was a span of 10 bases. CDR3 loop: CASSWGPAETQYF. CDR3 nucleotides: TGTGCCAGCAGCTGGGGTCCAGCAGAGACCCAGTACTTC.

This clonotype was seen more than once but under ten times. This chain uses TRBV29-1 with TRBJ1-1; D not resolved. CDR3 size: 11 residues. Trimming removed 5 bases at V and 7 bases at J, with 11 bases between. Germline loops: CDR1 SQVTM, CDR2 ANQGSEA. The CDR3 protein is CSVRREVEAFF. CDR3 nucleotide sequence: TGCAGCGTTCGAAGGGAGGTTGAAGCTTTCTTT.

This clonotype was observed a few times. The rearrangement links TRBV6-2 or TRBV6-3 to TRBJ1-2, with D maybe TRBD1 (5 bases). The CDR3 sequence is 12 residues long. Trimming removed 8 bases from V and 8 bases from J, with 15 bases in between. Per germline, CDR1 MNHEY and CDR2 SVGEGT. CDR3 nucleotides: TGTGCCAGCGGGGACTCGGGAAGCGGCTACACCTTC. This gives the protein CASGDSGSGYTF.

Only a few counts were recorded for this clonotype. The J gene is TRBJ2-1, the V gene TRBV20-1; 8 bases line up with TRBD2. Germline V CDR1 and CDR2: DFQATT, SNEGSKA (reference sequence). CDR3 size: 14 residues. The V and J ends lost 5 bases and 3 bases, in that order; junction bases with no gene match: 6. The CDR3 DNA is TGCAGTGCTCCCCGGGGGGGACTCTACAATGAGCAGTTCTTC. Translated: CSAPRGGLYNEQFF.

This clonotype was found a few times. This sequence joins TRBV7-3 and TRBJ2-1, with D maybe TRBD1 (5 bases). The CDR3 runs to 14 residues. V was pared by 4 bases and J by 8 bases, with 15 bases between. CDR1 and CDR2 from the germline V gene are SGHTA and FQGTGA. CDR3 nucleotides: TGTGCCAGCAGCTCAAGGGTAGGGGTCGATGAGCAGTTCTTC. Its protein is CASSSRVGVDEQFF. Supplemented by reference TRBV7-3 and TRBJ2-1, the full variable domain reads GAGVSQTPSNKVTEKGKYVELRCDPISGHTALYWYRQSLGQGPEFLIYFQGTGAADDSGLPNDRFFAVRPEGSVSTLKIQRTERGDSAVYLCASSSRVGVDEQFFGPGTRLTVL.

This clonotype was counted between two and nine times. The chain employs TRBV20-1 and TRBJ1-2; D might be TRBD1 (5 bases). Trimming stripped 2 bases from V and 2 bases from J, with 18 bases between. CDR3 length: 16 amino acids. CDR1 and CDR2 (germline): DFQATT, SNEGSKA (reference sequence). Here the CDR3 reads CSARLSRPTENYGYTF. CDR3 DNA: TGCAGTGCTAGACTCTCCCGCCCGACAGAGAACTATGGCTACACCTTC.

This chain connects TRBV30 to TRBJ2-7; no reliable D call. V lost 8 bases, J lost 1 base, and 12 bases lay in between. The CDR3 is made up of 12 amino acids. Germline CDR1 is GTSNPN and CDR2 is SVGIG (reference sequence). The chain's CDR3 is CAGQVPSYEQYF. The CDR3 DNA reads as TGTGCCGGGCAGGTGCCTTCCTACGAGCAGTACTTC.

In DNA, the CDR3 is TGTGCCAGCAGGCTGGGTGGTCGCTCCTCGGGCTATGGCTACACCTTC. Its translation is CASRLGGRSSGYGYTF. The chain couples TRBV12-3 or TRBV12-4 to TRBJ1-2; no reliable D call. V dropped 6 bases and J dropped 4 bases, with 21 bases sitting between them. This CDR3 contains 16 residues.

This clonotype was seen a handful of times. The chain employs TRBV6-2 or TRBV6-3 and TRBJ2-5; no definite D call. Germline CDR1 reads MNHEY; CDR2 reads SVGEGT. V was pared by 7 bases and J by 5 bases, with 14 bases between. The CDR3 consists of 13 residues. The CDR3 region has the DNA TGTGCCAGCACCCAAGAAGTGTGGGAGACCCAGTACTTC. Translated, it gives CASTQEVWETQYF.

The chain has TRBV5-1 and TRBJ1-1; no definite D call. This CDR3 has 13 residues. Trimming took 7 bases from V and 3 from J, leaving 13 bases between them. Germline lookup yields CDR1 SGHRS and CDR2 YFSETQ. Here the CDR3 reads CASQNEAYTEAFF. The CDR3 region has the DNA TGCGCCAGCCAAAACGAGGCGTACACTGAAGCTTTCTTT.

The sample holds a few counts of this clonotype. This chain uses TRBV21-1 with TRBJ2-2; TRBD1, the table's D call, lacks a check against the DNA. TRBV21-1 is an annotated pseudogene. This CDR3 comprises 17 residues. CDR3 bases: TGTGCCAGCAGCAAAGTCCCACAGGGGTTGAGCACCGGGGAGCTGTTTTTT. This codes for CASSKVPQGLSTGELFF.

At least ten counts were recorded for this clonotype. V usage is TRBV12-3 or TRBV12-4 and J usage is TRBJ2-3; 8 positions match TRBD1. The CDR3 totals 16 residues. V was pared by 4 bases and J by 0 bases, with 6 bases of the junction left unmatched. The CDR3, as DNA: TGTGCCAGCAGTTCACAGGGGGACCCTAGCACAGATACGCAGTATTTT. Its translation: CASSSQGDPSTDTQYF.

V and J are TRBV7-2 and TRBJ1-2, with TRBD1 matching over 8 bases. The CDR3 loop spans 14 amino acids. CDR1 and CDR2 from the germline V gene are SGHTA and FQGNSA. Unmatched junction bases numbered 10, after V lost 5 bases and J lost 8 bases. The CDR3 DNA is TGTGCCAGCAGCACCGGGGGACAGGTCTTGGGCTACACCTTC. This gives the protein CASSTGGQVLGYTF.

This clonotype was observed a few times. The junction does not match germline at one end; this may be a read error. V usage is TRBV11-2 and J usage is TRBJ1-6; D unresolved. The CDR3 loop spans 12 amino acids. The germline V gene encodes CDR1 SGHAT and CDR2 FQNNGV. CDR3 amino acids: CASSSHNSPLHF. DNA for the CDR3: TGTGCCAGCAGCTCCCATAATTCACCCCTCCACTTT.

This clonotype was seen many times. The chain has TRBV28 and TRBJ2-4, with TRBD2 matching 11 bases. Trimming cost V 2 bases and J 4 bases; bases outside gene matches: 4. In germline, CDR1 is MDHEN, CDR2 SYDVKM. This CDR3 has 16 residues. The CDR3 loop is CASSLTSGGTKNIQYF. The CDR3 region has the DNA TGTGCCAGCAGTTTAACTAGCGGGGGAACGAAAAACATTCAGTACTTC.

The rearrangement joins TRBV6-1 to TRBJ1-2; TRBD1 matches 7 bases. Trimming cost V 5 bases and J 8 bases; bases outside gene matches: 8. This CDR3 region has 13 residues. CDR1 is MNHNS and CDR2 is SASEGT in the germline V gene. The CDR3 region has the DNA TGTGCCAGCAGTCAAAGACAGGGCTGGGGCTACACCTTC. Its translation is CASSQRQGWGYTF.

In its sample, this clonotype was seen a few times. The rearrangement joins TRBV6-1 to TRBJ1-1; no definite D call. Germline CDR1 is MNHNS and CDR2 is SASEGT. This CDR3 has 14 amino acids. The ends were cut back, 3 bases at V and 6 bases at J, with 14 bases in the middle. The CDR3 protein is CASSEPNTGAEAFF. CDR3 nucleotides: TGTGCCAGCAGTGAGCCAAACACCGGGGCTGAAGCTTTCTTT.

The rearrangement links TRBV6-1 to TRBJ1-1; 8 bases map to TRBD1. After removal of 8 bases from V and 0 bases from J, the junction contained 8 bases not matched to a gene. The germline gives CDR1 MNHNS, CDR2 SASEGT. The CDR3 runs to 15 residues. CDR3 bases: TGTGCCAGCGAGCCCAGGGGGCGGGTGAACACTGAAGCTTTCTTT. Protein: CASEPRGRVNTEAFF.

The chain couples TRBV6-5 to TRBJ2-3; no reliable D call. CDR1 and CDR2 (germline): MNHEY, SVGAGI. The CDR3 is made up of 15 amino acids. Trimming took 2 bases from V and 0 from J, leaving 9 bases between them. The CDR3 region is CASSYPQTSTDTQYF. Written as DNA, the CDR3 is TGTGCCAGCAGTTACCCGCAGACTAGCACAGATACGCAGTATTTT.

This clonotype was seen a few times. The J gene is TRBJ2-1, the V gene TRBV10-3; TRBD1 matches 9 bases. V dropped 4 bases and J dropped 7; count of bases not matched to a gene: 5. The CDR3 covers 14 residues. Germline lookup yields CDR1 ENHRY and CDR2 SYGVKD. In nucleotides, the CDR3 is TGTGCCATCAGTGGACAGGGGGTAAGGAATGAGCAGTTCTTC. Translation: CAISGQGVRNEQFF.

J is TRBJ2-5 and V is TRBV6-5; 7 nucleotides match TRBD2. CDR3 length: 17 amino acids. The V gene end was trimmed by 0 bases and the J gene end by 5 bases; junction bases not matched to a gene: 12. The V gene's germline CDR1 is MNHEY and CDR2 SVGAGI. CDR3 sequence: CASSYSMPHGRGETQYF. DNA for the CDR3: TGTGCCAGCAGTTACTCGATGCCCCATGGGCGGGGGGAGACCCAGTACTTC.

This rearrangement joins TRBV20-1 to TRBJ2-3; D possibly uses TRBD1 or TRBD2 (5 bases each). The CDR3 runs to 17 residues. The germline gives CDR1 DFQATT, CDR2 SNEGSKA (reference sequence). V was pared by 1 base and J by 0 bases, with 17 bases between. CDR3: CSARAPGPSSSTDTQYF. The DNA for the CDR3 is TGCAGTGCTAGAGCCCCGGGACCAAGCTCTAGCACAGATACGCAGTATTTT.

The chain has TRBV10-3 and TRBJ2-3; D is unresolved. Trimming removed 4 bases from V and 6 bases from J, with 8 bases in between. Germline V gene sequence: CDR1 ENHRY, CDR2 SYGVKD. This CDR3 contains 12 residues. In DNA, the CDR3 is TGTGCCATCAGTGTCGGTATGGATACGCAGTATTTT. Protein sequence: CAISVGMDTQYF.

The rearrangement links TRBV20-1 to TRBJ2-1, with D unresolved. Trimming shortened V by 1 base and J by 7 bases, and 5 bases separated the two germline ends. Per the germline V gene, CDR1 is DFQATT and CDR2 is SNEGSKA (reference sequence). This CDR3 comprises 11 residues. The CDR3, as DNA: TGCAGTGCTAGAGGGGAAAATGAGCAGTTCTTC. It encodes CSARGENEQFF.

This clonotype appeared many times. The CDR3 DNA reads as TGCGCCAGCAGCTTTACCGACTTCACAGATACGCAGTATTTT. Translation: CASSFTDFTDTQYF. The chain carries TRBV5-1 and TRBJ2-3; no reliable D call. This CDR3 has 14 amino acids. Trimming took 2 bases from V and 2 from J, leaving 9 bases between them. Germline loops: CDR1 SGHRS, CDR2 YFSETQ.

This clonotype was counted a few times. V and J are TRBV3-1 and TRBJ2-5; TRBD1 matches 7 bases. The V and J ends lost 1 base and 6 bases, in that order; junction bases with no gene match: 5. The germline V gene encodes CDR1 LGHDT and CDR2 YNNKEL (reference sequence). The CDR3 is 14 residues long. The CDR3 coding sequence is TGTGCCAGCAGCCAAGTCCAGGGGGTGAAGACCCAGTACTTC. Its translation: CASSQVQGVKTQYF.

The J gene is TRBJ2-7, the V gene TRBV5-6; tentatively, D is TRBD2 (6 bases). Trimming left V 4 bases short and J 2 bases short, with 16 bases between. The CDR3 runs to 15 residues. Germline loops: CDR1 SGHDT, CDR2 YYEEEE. CDR3 amino acids: CASSLRTTMPYEQYF. The CDR3 coding sequence is TGTGCCAGCAGCCTACGGACTACCATGCCCTACGAGCAGTACTTC.

A few counts support this clonotype. The chain couples TRBV4-3 to TRBJ2-3; 8 bases agree with TRBD1. V lost 4 bases, J lost 4 bases, and 10 bases stayed unmatched. This CDR3 spans 16 amino acids. CDR1 is LGHNA, CDR2 YSLEER, per germline. CDR3 residues: CASSRSTGGWADTQYF. DNA of the CDR3: TGCGCCAGCAGCCGATCAACAGGGGGGTGGGCAGATACGCAGTATTTT.

J is TRBJ2-7 and V is TRBV7-8; 9 nucleotides agree with TRBD1. Germline-derived CDR1 and CDR2 are SGHVS and FQNEAQ. The CDR3 has 14 residues. After removal of 4 bases from V and 2 bases from J, the junction contained 3 bases not matched to a gene. The CDR3 loop reads CASSWTGAAYEQYF. The CDR3 region has the DNA TGTGCCAGCAGCTGGACAGGGGCGGCCTACGAGCAGTACTTC.

This rearrangement joins TRBV12-3 or TRBV12-4 to TRBJ2-3; D might be TRBD1 (5 bases). The germline V and J ends were trimmed by 5 bases and 2 bases, with 14 bases remaining between them. The CDR3 runs to 15 residues. The CDR3 sequence: CASSRLDTSTDTQYF. CDR3 bases: TGTGCCAGCAGTCGCCTGGACACCTCCACAGATACGCAGTATTTT.